This T cell receptor (beta chain) was obtained from a study of blood T cell repertoires in COVID-19. Turning to the study itself: Sites in the United States, Italy and Spain provided acute and convalescent COVID-19 samples. PBMCs, B-cell-depleted T cells, or T cells provided the cDNA or gDNA that made up the material.

The trim removed 5 bases at V and 11 bases at J, leaving 7 bases unmatched. This CDR3 region has 12 residues. Germline V gives CDR1 SEHNR, CDR2 FQNEAQ (reference sequence). Clones were read by immunoSEQ multiplex PCR, and TCRdb kept only the in-frame ones, dropping some. There are 250,000 to 350,000 clones in the sample; 80% to 85% occur only once, and about a sixth lies in the top ten. While infection was still active, Seattle patients were enrolled and then followed longitudinally. The chain carries TRBV7-9 and TRBJ2-5, with TRBD1 matching 8 bases. The sequenced sample was peripheral blood. The sequence derives from a person between 65 and 80 years old with COVID-19, enrolled during active disease. CDR3 nucleotide sequence: TGTGCCAGCAGCGGAACAGGGGGGCAACAGTACTTC. As protein: CASSGTGGQQYF.